The rows below give T cell receptor beta chains drawn from one sample of a study of neurological immune-mediated disorders. TCRdb re-analysed the 5' RACE reads in MiXCR, keeping a single row per CDR3 protein. The sample includes 100,000 or so distinct CDR3 sequences, around 13% of them seen just once. Sequencing used PBMCs. The source is a female donor with HTLV-1-associated myelopathy (HAM/TSP). CDR3s include the opening cysteine and the closing phenylalanine or tryptophan. The D gene is left open where the match is weak. Rows give clone size only sometimes, using once, few, many, or a class for an expanded clone.

v_call	d_call	j_call	clone_size	cdr3_nt	cdr3_aa
TRBV6-5	NA	TRBJ2-2	many	TGTGCCAGCAGTTTCAACCATCAGCCCGGGGAGCTGTTTTTT	CASSFNHQPGELFF
TRBV12-3/TRBV12-4	NA	TRBJ2-2	NA	TGTGCCAGCAGTCCTCGGGACACCGGGGAGCTGTTTTTT	CASSPRDTGELFF
TRBV5-1	NA	TRBJ1-3	many	TGCGCCAGCAGACCCTCCTTAGACTCTGGAAACACCATATATTTT	CASRPSLDSGNTIYF
TRBV5-5	NA	TRBJ2-1	many	TGTGCCAGCAGCTTGCTGACTAGCAATGAGCAGTTCTTC	CASSLLTSNEQFF
TRBV28	NA	TRBJ2-1	many	TGTGCCAGCAAACGCGTCACAGCCTACAATGAGCAGTTCTTC	CASKRVTAYNEQFF
TRBV5-1	TRBD1	TRBJ1-2	many	TGCGCCAGCAGCTACAAGGGACAGGGGGATGATGGCTACACCTTC	CASSYKGQGDDGYTF
TRBV5-1	TRBD1	TRBJ1-6	many	TGCGCCAGCAGCTCCCCGGACAGGGGGGATTCACCCCTCCACTTT	CASSSPDRGDSPLHF
TRBV19	NA	TRBJ1-1	NA	TGTGCCAGTAGTAGTTGGGGCACTGAAGCTTTCTTT	CASSSWGTEAFF
TRBV4-3	NA	TRBJ2-1	many	TGCGCCAGCAGCCAAGATGGGAATAGATACAATGAGCAGTTCTTC	CASSQDGNRYNEQFF
TRBV28	NA	TRBJ2-1	many	TGTGCCAGCACCGTCTCAGGGGGGGCCGGTGAGCAGTTCTTC	CASTVSGGAGEQFF
TRBV7-2	NA	TRBJ1-1	many	TGTGCCAGCAGCTTAGTGTGGAACACTGAAGCTTTCTTT	CASSLVWNTEAFF
TRBV10-3	NA	TRBJ1-1	many	TGTGCCATCGGTACAGGAAACACTGAAGCTTTCTTT	CAIGTGNTEAFF
TRBV20-1	NA	TRBJ2-3	many	TGCAGTGCCCACGGGGGCAGGGGGACAGATACGCAGTATTTT	CSAHGGRGTDTQYF
TRBV27	NA	TRBJ2-1	many	TGTGCCAGCGGTTTGATTTCGAATGAGCAGTTCTTC	CASGLISNEQFF
TRBV4-1	NA	TRBJ2-1	many	TGCGCCAGCAGCCCGGGCCGAGGGGCCTACAATGAGCAGTTCTTC	CASSPGRGAYNEQFF